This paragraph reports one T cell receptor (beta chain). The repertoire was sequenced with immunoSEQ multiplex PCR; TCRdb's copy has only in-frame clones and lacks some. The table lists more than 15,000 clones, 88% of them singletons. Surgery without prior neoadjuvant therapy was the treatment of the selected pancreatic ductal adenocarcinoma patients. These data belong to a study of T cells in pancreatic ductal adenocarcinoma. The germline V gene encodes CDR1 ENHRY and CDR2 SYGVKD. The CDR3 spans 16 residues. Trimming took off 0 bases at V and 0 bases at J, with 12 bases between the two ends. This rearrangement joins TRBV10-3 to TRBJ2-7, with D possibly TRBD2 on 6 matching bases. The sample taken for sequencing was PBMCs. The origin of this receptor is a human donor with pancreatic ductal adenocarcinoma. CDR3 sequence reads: CAISESETSSSYEQYF. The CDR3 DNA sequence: TGTGCCATCAGTGAGTCGGAGACTAGTAGCTCCTACGAGCAGTACTTC.